This note documents a single T cell receptor (beta chain) sequence. Its antigen is not known. The sample holds other DNA sequences that translate to the same CDR3. The PCR was carried out with 60 Vbeta primers and 13 Jbeta primers. The table came from immunoSEQ multiplex PCR; TCRdb's copy has only in-frame clones and leaves some out. This repertoire shows under 130,000 clones, over 60% found once; its top ten account for 8.2%. The sample belongs to a study of cytomegalovirus exposure and HLA in healthy donors. General study results and limits: Among TCR beta chains of equal frequency, HLA-associated ones were more clonally expanded in a later analysis. Per a later analysis, approximately 16,000 TCR beta sequences showed association with HLA alleles at 0.05 false discovery rate.

Looked up from germline, CDR1 is MNHEY and CDR2 is SMNVEV (reference sequence). The V segment lost 3 bases and the J segment 4 bases; nucleotides outside the gene matches: 6. This CDR3 region has 15 residues. The chain links TRBV27 to TRBJ2-1, with TRBD2 matching over 7 bases. Sequencing input: PBMCs. The source of this sequence is a man between 35 and 55 years old in good health and CMV-seropositive. The DNA of the CDR3 is TGTGCCAGCAGTTTGGGAGGGAGGGAGTACAATGAGCAGTTCTTC. Translating gives CASSLGGREYNEQFF.